Below are 7 T cell receptor beta chains sequenced from a single sample in a study of B cell selection in AIRE deficiency. TCRdb keeps only in-frame clones here, not all; method: immunoSEQ multiplex PCR. The top ten hold just over 0.2% of the sample, which has 20,000 to 30,000 clones, roughly 96% seen once. CD4+CD127+ cells were sorted as the conventional CD4 T cells. Sequencing input: conventional CD4+ T cells sorted from PBMCs. The receptors originated from a human donor with AIRE deficiency.

The chain couples TRBV9 to TRBJ2-4; D is possibly TRBD1 (6 bases). The germline gives CDR1 SGDLS, CDR2 YYNGEE. Between the trimmed V and J ends, which lost 0 bases and 2 bases, there was a span of 18 bases. This CDR3 comprises 18 residues. The CDR3, as DNA: TGTGCCAGCAGCGTAGAGGATGGGGCAGGGGTAACCAAAAACATTCAGTACTTC. Protein product: CASSVEDGAGVTKNIQYF.

This chain joins TRBV9 and TRBJ2-1; a weak D match, TRBD1 (6 bases). This CDR3 comprises 13 residues. V dropped 1 base and J dropped 6 bases, with 8 bases sitting between them. Germline CDR1 is SGDLS and CDR2 is YYNGEE. In DNA, the CDR3 is TGTGCCAGCAGCGTAACAGGGTCCAATGAGCAGTTCTTC. Translating it yields CASSVTGSNEQFF.

This chain connects TRBV27 to TRBJ2-5; D is uncertain. CDR1 and CDR2 from the germline V gene are MNHEY and SMNVEV (reference sequence). The length of the CDR3 is 13 residues. Deletions cut 4 bases from V and 5 bases from J, with 11 bases between. The CDR3 spells CASSSLSQETQYF. In DNA form, the CDR3 reads TGTGCCAGCAGTTCTCTCTCCCAGGAGACCCAGTACTTC.

This chain joins TRBV9 and TRBJ2-3; 8 nucleotides line up with TRBD1. Germline V CDR1 and CDR2: SGDLS, YYNGEE. There are 14 residues in the CDR3. V lost 5 bases to trimming and J lost 5 bases; unmatched junction nucleotides: 7. CDR3 protein: CASRKTGAQDTQYF. CDR3 in DNA: TGTGCCAGCAGAAAGACAGGGGCCCAAGATACGCAGTATTTT.

As DNA, the CDR3 is TGTGCCAGCAGACCAGGAGGACAGGGAGGCACTGAAGCTTTCTTT. Protein sequence: CASRPGGQGGTEAFF. The chain couples TRBV28 to TRBJ1-1, with TRBD1 identical over 8 bases. J gave up 4 bases and V 6 bases, and 10 bases lay outside the gene matches. The CDR3 is 15 residues long. CDR1 and CDR2 (germline): MDHEN, SYDVKM. The variable domain in full, completed from reference TRBV28 and TRBJ1-1, reads DVKVTQSSRYLVKRTGEKVFLECVQDMDHENMFWYRQDPGLGLRLIYFSYDVKMKEKGDIPEGYSVSREKKERFSLILESASTNQTSMYLCASRPGGQGGTEAFFGQGTRLTVV.

The CDR3 coding sequence is TGCGCCAGCAAAGGGAACCTGGGTTACAACACTGAAGCTTTCTTT. This gives the protein CASKGNLGYNTEAFF. The chain carries TRBV5-1 and TRBJ1-1; no reliable D call. Trimming removed 6 bases from V and 2 bases from J, with 17 bases in between. Germline V gene sequence: CDR1 SGHRS, CDR2 YFSETQ. This CDR3 is built from 15 residues. Looking up the rest from reference TRBV5-1 and TRBJ1-1 gives the full variable domain: KAGVTQTPRYLIKTRGQQVTLSCSPISGHRSVSWYQQTPGQGLQFLFEYFSETQRNKGNFPGRFSGRQFSNSRSEMNVSTLELGDSALYLCASKGNLGYNTEAFFGQGTRLTVV.

Here the CDR3 reads CASSGRQPQETQYF. The CDR3 DNA is TGTGCCAGCAGTGGGCGACAGCCCCAAGAGACCCAGTACTTC. The chain joins TRBV21-1 to TRBJ2-5; TRBD1, the D gene given by the table, was not confirmed from the DNA. TRBV21-1 is a listed pseudogene. This CDR3 has 14 residues.